This entry concerns a single T cell receptor (beta chain). The source of the sample is a study of blood T cell repertoires in COVID-19. Overall study: COVID-19 samples collected from the United States, Italy and Spain covered acute and convalescent phases. From T cells, B-cell-depleted T cells, or PBMCs came the material, which was cDNA or gDNA.

The repertoire was sequenced with immunoSEQ multiplex PCR; TCRdb's copy has only in-frame clones and lacks some. In the table there are over 200,000 clones, roughly 90% of which are singletons. The CDR3 contains 17 residues. In germline, CDR1 is MRHNA, CDR2 SNTAGT. Trimming removed 1 base from V and 9 bases from J; junction bases left unmatched: 12. A case of COVID-19 had been met by exposed participants within 2 weeks before study entry. Material for sequencing was PBMCs or T cells enriched from blood (not recorded which). This TCR was recovered from a woman aged 25-40 years who had been exposed to COVID-19. The chain is built from TRBV6-4 and TRBJ2-1, with 10 bases identical to TRBD2. CDR3 bases: TGTGCCAGCAGTGACTTGGGCCAGCGGGGGGGCCCTAGTGAGCAGTTCTTC. Residues: CASSDLGQRGGPSEQFF.